These 7 T cell receptor beta chains share one sample of origin, sequenced in a study of T cell responses to AZD1222 COVID-19 vaccine. Sequenced by immunoSEQ multiplex PCR; TCRdb stores in-frame clones only, minus some. The sample contains more than 95,000 clones, roughly 88% of which appear only once. The starting material was peripheral blood, obtained on day 0 of AZD1222 vaccination. The receptors derive from an adult in good health.

This chain joins TRBV24-1 and TRBJ1-2; no clear D gene. Trimming took off 4 bases at V and 4 bases at J, with 12 bases between the two ends. CDR1 is KGHDR, CDR2 SFDVKD, per germline. There are 14 residues in the CDR3. CDR3 nucleotide sequence: TGTGCCACCAGTGAACCTGGACGCACCTATGGCTACACCTTC. Translation: CATSEPGRTYGYTF.

The chain is built from TRBV5-4 and TRBJ2-1; possibly TRBD2 for D (5 bases). Germline loops: CDR1 SGHNT, CDR2 YYREEE (reference sequence). Between the trimmed V and J ends, which lost 1 base and 6 bases, there was a span of 14 bases. The CDR3 consists of 15 residues. The CDR3 protein is CASSLRETPGNEQFF. CDR3 DNA: TGTGCCAGCAGCTTGAGGGAGACCCCTGGCAATGAGCAGTTCTTC.

The chain combines TRBV9 with TRBJ1-5, with TRBD1 as a possible D gene (6 bases). Germline CDR1 and CDR2: SGDLS and YYNGEE. V was trimmed by 4 bases and J by 7 bases, leaving 24 bases between them. The CDR3 is 17 residues long. CDR3 amino acids: CASSSQGGGGIAQPQHF. CDR3 nucleotides: TGTGCCAGCAGCTCCCAGGGAGGGGGGGGGATTGCCCAGCCCCAGCATTTT.

V and J are TRBV5-1 and TRBJ1-4; the D gene is possibly TRBD1 (6 bases). The CDR3 loop spans 14 amino acids. V was pared by 4 bases and J by 0 bases, with 7 bases between. CDR1 SGHRS and CDR2 YFSETQ come from the germline V gene. CDR3 coding DNA: TGCGCCAGCAGCGGGGGCACAACTAATGAAAAACTGTTTTTT. Its translation is CASSGGTTNEKLFF.

CDR3 region: CASSWGGHGYTF. In nucleotides, the CDR3 is TGTGCCAGCAGTTGGGGAGGCCATGGCTACACCTTC. The chain employs TRBV28 and TRBJ1-2; unclear D gene. The CDR3 consists of 12 residues. Germline V lookup: CDR1 MDHEN, CDR2 SYDVKM. Trimming pared 4 bases from V and 6 bases from J, leaving 9 bases between.

In the case of this clone: This same CDR3 is encoded by further DNA sequences in the sample. The chain is built from TRBV7-2 and TRBJ2-5; no clear D gene. The V end was cut by 5 bases, the J end by 1 base, with 5 bases between. Germline lookup yields CDR1 SGHTA and CDR2 FQGNSA. The CDR3 runs 12 residues. The CDR3 DNA reads TGTGCCAGCAGCCCCGGCCAAGAGACCCAGTACTTC. Protein product: CASSPGQETQYF.

This chain connects TRBV11-3 to TRBJ2-1; D uncertain. Germline V gene lookup returns CDR1 SGHNT and CDR2 YENEEA. CDR3 length: 14 amino acids. Trimming cost V 4 bases and J 4 bases, with 11 bases left between them. CDR3 DNA sequence: TGTGCCAGCAGCTCCCCCGATTTGTACAATGAGCAGTTCTTC. Its translation: CASSSPDLYNEQFF. The complete variable domain, with remaining parts taken from reference TRBV11-3 and TRBJ2-1, reads EAGVVQSPRYKIIEKKQPVAFWCNPISGHNTLYWYLQNLGQGPELLIRYENEEAVDDSQLPKDRFSAERLKGVDSTLKIQPAELGDSAVYLCASSSPDLYNEQFFGPGTRLTVL.